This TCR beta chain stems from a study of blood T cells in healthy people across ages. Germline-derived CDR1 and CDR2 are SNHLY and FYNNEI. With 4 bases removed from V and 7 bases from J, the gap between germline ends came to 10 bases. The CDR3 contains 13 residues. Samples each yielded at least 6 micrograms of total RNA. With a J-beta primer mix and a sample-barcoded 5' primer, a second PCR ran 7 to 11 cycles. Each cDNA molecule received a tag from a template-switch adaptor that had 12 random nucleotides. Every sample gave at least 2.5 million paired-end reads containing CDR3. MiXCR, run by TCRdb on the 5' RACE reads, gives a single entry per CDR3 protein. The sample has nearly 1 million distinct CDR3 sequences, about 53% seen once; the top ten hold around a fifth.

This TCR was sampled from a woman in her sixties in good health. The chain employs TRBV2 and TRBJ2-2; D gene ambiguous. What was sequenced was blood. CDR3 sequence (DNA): TGTGCCAGCAGTGGCCAGAGCTACGGGGAGCTGTTTTTT. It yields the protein CASSGQSYGELFF.